The T cell receptor beta chain under discussion was sequenced for a study of blood T cell repertoires in COVID-19. The wider study: Samples taken during acute and convalescent COVID-19 were collected in the United States, Italy and Spain. From T cells, B-cell-depleted T cells, or PBMCs came the material, which was cDNA or gDNA.

The germline V gene has CDR1 SGHTA and CDR2 FQGTGA. Trimming took off 1 base at V and 4 bases at J, with 5 bases between the two ends. The CDR3 spans 13 residues. Sequencing was performed with immunoSEQ multiplex PCR; in TCRdb, only in-frame clones are kept and a portion is missing. This table holds about 110,000 clones, approximately 80% found once. What was sequenced was peripheral blood. The origin of this receptor is a woman aged 55-70 years with acute or convalescent COVID-19. This sequence joins TRBV7-3 and TRBJ2-1, with no clear D. The DNA for the CDR3 is TGTGCCAGCAGCTTAATGAGATACAATGAGCAGTTCTTC. This sequence encodes CASSLMRYNEQFF.